The T cell receptor beta chain described here comes from a study of OX40 agonist ivuxolimab in advanced cancers. Background on the study: Given to patients was ivuxolimab, an agonistic anti-OX40 (CD134) antibody. The dose-escalation cohort was about 80% male, with a mean age of approximately 61 years, ranging about 23 to 90. General study results and limits: The investigators did not determine what antigen specificity the expanded peripheral T cells had. By week 6 at 0.1 to 3.0 mg/kg, blood CD4+ and CD8+ T cells had expanded clonally.

Concerning this clone: The antigen remains undetermined.

The repertoire was sequenced with immunoSEQ multiplex PCR; TCRdb's copy has only in-frame clones and lacks some. The repertoire consists of 65,000 to 85,000 clones, with 88% occurring once and the leading ten covering just over 0.55%. The receptor's source is an adult with an advanced solid tumor such as melanoma, head and neck, liver or kidney cancer. The sequenced sample was CD4+ or CD8+ T cells sorted from blood, obtained in a trial of the OX40 agonist ivuxolimab.

The CDR3 coding sequence is TGTGCCAGCAGACGGGGTGGCACAGATACGCAGTATTTT. Translating it yields CASRRGGTDTQYF. The chain couples TRBV27 to TRBJ2-3; D might be TRBD2 (5 bases). The CDR3 contains 13 residues. Germline V gene sequence: CDR1 MNHEY, CDR2 SMNVEV (reference sequence). The V and J ends lost 6 bases and 1 base respectively, with 8 bases between them.